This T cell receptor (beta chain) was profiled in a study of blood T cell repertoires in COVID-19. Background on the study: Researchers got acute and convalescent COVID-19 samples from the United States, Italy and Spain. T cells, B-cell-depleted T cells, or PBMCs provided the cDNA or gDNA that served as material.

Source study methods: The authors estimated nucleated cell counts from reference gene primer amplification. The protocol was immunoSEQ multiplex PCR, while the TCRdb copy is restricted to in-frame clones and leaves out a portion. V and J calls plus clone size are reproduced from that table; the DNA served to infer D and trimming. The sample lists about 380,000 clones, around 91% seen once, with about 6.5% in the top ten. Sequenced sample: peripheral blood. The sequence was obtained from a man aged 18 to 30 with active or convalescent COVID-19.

The CDR3 DNA reads as TGTGCCAGCAGCTTGATTCGGCTAGCGGGAGGGGTAGAGACCCAGTACTTC. It encodes CASSLIRLAGGVETQYF. This chain links TRBV5-4 with TRBJ2-5, with 12 bases lining up with TRBD2. Germline CDR1 SGHNT, CDR2 YYREEE (reference sequence). The CDR3 has 17 residues. The ends lost 1 base at V and 4 bases at J; junction bases unmatched: 8.